This T cell receptor beta chain was captured in a study of immune evolution from preneoplasia to lung adenocarcinoma. Study-level background: HLA loss of heterozygosity: about 7% AIS, over 12% MIA, about 32% ADC, none AAH.

TCRdb keeps only in-frame clones here, not all; method: immunoSEQ multiplex PCR. Of more than 8,000 clones detected, about three quarters appear once; the ten largest clones hold about 5%. Concerning this clone: Its antigen is as yet unknown.

Macro-dissection enriched premalignant or tumor cells before nucleic acid extraction. Study-level results: Normal lung had the highest top T cell clone frequencies. Later-stage lesions seemingly showed higher T cell density and diversity than normal lung.

Sequencing was done on a sample of FFPE minimally invasive lung adenocarcinoma tissue. The clonotype was recovered from a person aged 70 to 85 with lung adenocarcinoma. Some clones in this sample may be carry-over from other donors' samples.

The CDR3 DNA follows: TGTGCCTGGAGTGTAATCTATGGCTACACCTTC. The encoded protein is CAWSVIYGYTF. The rearrangement joins TRBV30 to TRBJ1-2; D uncertain. This CDR3 spans 11 amino acids. The germline V gene encodes CDR1 GTSNPN and CDR2 SVGIG (reference sequence). Trimming removed 0 bases from V and 4 bases from J, with 3 bases in between.